A selection of T cell receptor beta chains follows, all from one sample in a study of shared clonotypes between healthy human individuals. The protocol was immunoSEQ multiplex PCR, while the TCRdb copy is restricted to in-frame clones and leaves out a portion. Among fewer than 600,000 clones listed, 60% to 85% were seen once. The specimen was PBMCs. The receptors originated from a woman aged 40 to 50 in good health. Some clones in this sample may be carry-over from other donors' samples. The CDR3 runs from the conserved cysteine through the conserved F or W. A D gene is named only where the DNA matches it firmly. Clone size is stated in some rows and not others, as once, few, many or a class when expanded.

clone size: once
D gene: NA
V gene: TRBV19
J gene: TRBJ1-1
CDR3 DNA: TGTGCCAGTACCGCTCGATTTCCGTCGAACACTGAAGCTTTCTTT
CDR3 protein: CASTARFPSNTEAFF

clone size: NA
D gene: NA
V gene: TRBV9
J gene: TRBJ2-2
CDR3 DNA: TGTGCCAGCAGCGTAGTTAATAGTGGCACCGGGGAGCTGTTTTTT
CDR3 protein: CASSVVNSGTGELFF

clone size: NA
D gene: NA
V gene: TRBV25-1
J gene: TRBJ2-2
CDR3 DNA: TGTGCCAGCAGTGTGGCCGGGGAAACCGGGGAGCTGTTTTTT
CDR3 protein: CASSVAGETGELFF

clone size: once
D gene: NA
V gene: TRBV10-2
J gene: TRBJ2-7
CDR3 DNA: TGCGCCAGCAGTGACTACAAGAACTACGAGCAGTACTTC
CDR3 protein: CASSDYKNYEQYF

clone size: few
D gene: NA
V gene: TRBV15
J gene: TRBJ1-5
CDR3 DNA: TGTGCCACCAGCGGCACAAGAGATAGCAATCAGCCCCAGCATTTT
CDR3 protein: CATSGTRDSNQPQHF

clone size: NA
D gene: TRBD2
V gene: TRBV2
J gene: TRBJ2-3
CDR3 DNA: TGTGCCAGCAGTGGATCTAGCGGGAGGGCATCAGATACGCAGTATTTT
CDR3 protein: CASSGSSGRASDTQYF

clone size: NA
D gene: NA
V gene: TRBV28
J gene: TRBJ1-1
CDR3 DNA: TGTGCCAGCAGTATTCAGGGCAGTATAGGGACTGAAGCTTTCTTT
CDR3 protein: CASSIQGSIGTEAFF

clone size: NA
D gene: NA
V gene: TRBV21-1
J gene: TRBJ2-6
CDR3 DNA: TGTGCCAGCAGCAAAGGTTGTGCCTTGGGCGGGGAACCTCTCTCTGGGGCCAACGTCCTGACTTTC
CDR3 protein: CASSKGCALGGEPLSGANVLTF

clone size: NA
D gene: TRBD1
V gene: TRBV4-1
J gene: TRBJ1-2
CDR3 DNA: TGCGCCAGCAGCCAAGGGGGACAGGGCCCGCTTAGTGGCTACACCTTC
CDR3 protein: CASSQGGQGPLSGYTF

clone size: NA
D gene: TRBD2
V gene: TRBV6-4
J gene: TRBJ2-3
CDR3 DNA: TGTGCCAGCAGCCCCGAAGCGGGAGGGACAGATACGCAGTATTTT
CDR3 protein: CASSPEAGGTDTQYF

clone size: once
D gene: NA
V gene: TRBV28
J gene: TRBJ2-7
CDR3 DNA: TGTGCCAGCAGTCTCGTGGGATACAGGGCCTACGAGCAGTACTTC
CDR3 protein: CASSLVGYRAYEQYF

clone size: NA
D gene: NA
V gene: TRBV6-5
J gene: TRBJ1-2
CDR3 DNA: TGTGCCAGCAGTTACTCGTTAACAGCTAACTATGGCTACACCTTC
CDR3 protein: CASSYSLTANYGYTF

clone size: NA
D gene: TRBD1
V gene: TRBV5-6
J gene: TRBJ2-7
CDR3 DNA: TGTGCCAGCAGCTTGGCCTTGGGCCGGACAGGGGGCGCCGAGCAGTACTTC
CDR3 protein: CASSLALGRTGGAEQYF

clone size: NA
D gene: NA
V gene: TRBV5-1
J gene: TRBJ2-5
CDR3 DNA: TGCGCCAGCAGCTCGTCACTAGGGGGGGAGACCCAGTACTTC
CDR3 protein: CASSSSLGGETQYF

clone size: NA
D gene: NA
V gene: TRBV12-5
J gene: TRBJ2-1
CDR3 DNA: TGTGCTAGTGGTTTGAGTGTCTACAATGAGCAGTTCTTC
CDR3 protein: CASGLSVYNEQFF

clone size: NA
D gene: TRBD1
V gene: TRBV28
J gene: TRBJ2-7
CDR3 DNA: TGTGCCAGCAGTCCCGGGACAGGGGGCCAGTACGAGCAGTACTTC
CDR3 protein: CASSPGTGGQYEQYF

clone size: NA
D gene: NA
V gene: TRBV27
J gene: TRBJ2-2
CDR3 DNA: TGTGCCAGCAGTTTAAGGAGGAACACCGGGGAGCTGTTTTTT
CDR3 protein: CASSLRRNTGELFF

clone size: NA
D gene: TRBD2
V gene: TRBV7-6
J gene: TRBJ2-3
CDR3 DNA: TGTGCCAGCAGCTTCGGCGGGAGATTAGATACGCAGTATTTT
CDR3 protein: CASSFGGRLDTQYF

clone size: NA
D gene: TRBD1
V gene: TRBV6-1
J gene: TRBJ2-7
CDR3 DNA: TGTGCCAGCAGTGTCTGGGGGGACAGGTCAAGCTCCTACGAGCAGTACTTC
CDR3 protein: CASSVWGDRSSSYEQYF

clone size: many
D gene: NA
V gene: TRBV6-6
J gene: TRBJ1-5
CDR3 DNA: TGTGCCAGCAGTTACGGAAACACACGTAGCAATCAGCCCCAGCATTTT
CDR3 protein: CASSYGNTRSNQPQHF

clone size: once
D gene: TRBD2
V gene: TRBV7-2
J gene: TRBJ2-1
CDR3 DNA: TGTGCCACCCGTCGGGGACTAGCGGGCCACAATGAGCAGTTCTTC
CDR3 protein: CATRRGLAGHNEQFF

clone size: NA
D gene: TRBD1
V gene: TRBV28
J gene: TRBJ1-5
CDR3 DNA: TGTGCCAGCAAACGGACAGGAGTGGGTCAGCCCCAGCATTTT
CDR3 protein: CASKRTGVGQPQHF

clone size: once
D gene: NA
V gene: TRBV7-2
J gene: TRBJ2-3
CDR3 DNA: TGTGCCAGCAGCCCCCGGGGTGCGTTTGGCACAGATACGCAGTATTTT
CDR3 protein: CASSPRGAFGTDTQYF

clone size: few
D gene: NA
V gene: TRBV30
J gene: TRBJ1-2
CDR3 DNA: TGTGCCTGGGAGAGCACAGGGACTCATGGCTACACCTTC
CDR3 protein: CAWESTGTHGYTF

clone size: NA
D gene: NA
V gene: TRBV6-1
J gene: TRBJ2-7
CDR3 DNA: TGTGCCAGCAGTGAAAGTGACCCCAAGCAGTACTTC
CDR3 protein: CASSESDPKQYF

clone size: NA
D gene: NA
V gene: TRBV6-1
J gene: TRBJ2-7
CDR3 DNA: TGTGCCAGCAGTGGGGGACATATCTACGAGCAGTACTTC
CDR3 protein: CASSGGHIYEQYF

clone size: many
D gene: NA
V gene: TRBV15
J gene: TRBJ2-7
CDR3 DNA: TGTGCCACCAGCAGCGGTCGAGGAGTTCGCGAGCAGTACTTC
CDR3 protein: CATSSGRGVREQYF

clone size: NA
D gene: NA
V gene: TRBV7-9
J gene: TRBJ1-1
CDR3 DNA: TGTGCCAGCAGCTCAACCCGGGACCATGAAGCTTTCTTT
CDR3 protein: CASSSTRDHEAFF

clone size: NA
D gene: NA
V gene: TRBV30
J gene: TRBJ1-2
CDR3 DNA: TGTGCCTGGAGTGTATCCCCTACGGACAACACCTTC
CDR3 protein: CAWSVSPTDNTF

clone size: once
D gene: NA
V gene: TRBV30
J gene: TRBJ1-2
CDR3 DNA: TGTGCCTGGAACCCAGGGGCCTATGGCTACACCTTC
CDR3 protein: CAWNPGAYGYTF

clone size: NA
D gene: TRBD2
V gene: TRBV28
J gene: TRBJ2-1
CDR3 DNA: TGTGCCACCAACAGTGGGGAGGGATGGGTTGAGCAGTTCTTC
CDR3 protein: CATNSGEGWVEQFF

clone size: once
D gene: NA
V gene: TRBV7-9
J gene: TRBJ2-4
CDR3 DNA: TGTGCCAGCAGCTTAGCGGGACAAGCCATTCAGTACTTC
CDR3 protein: CASSLAGQAIQYF

clone size: NA
D gene: NA
V gene: TRBV19
J gene: TRBJ2-2
CDR3 DNA: TGTGCCAGTAGTATCGGGGAACCTGGGGAGCTGTTTTTT
CDR3 protein: CASSIGEPGELFF

clone size: NA
D gene: TRBD2
V gene: TRBV4-1
J gene: TRBJ2-5
CDR3 DNA: TGCGCCAGCAGCCAACTAGCGGGAGCTTGGGAGACCCAGTACTTC
CDR3 protein: CASSQLAGAWETQYF

clone size: NA
D gene: TRBD2
V gene: TRBV4-1
J gene: TRBJ2-2
CDR3 DNA: TGCGCCAGCAGCCAAGGGACTAGCGGGAGTAGGGAGCTGTTTTTT
CDR3 protein: CASSQGTSGSRELFF

clone size: NA
D gene: TRBD1
V gene: TRBV6-6
J gene: TRBJ1-1
CDR3 DNA: TGTGCCAGCACCAACCACCGGGACAGGGGAGGAACTTTCTTT
CDR3 protein: CASTNHRDRGGTFF

clone size: NA
D gene: NA
V gene: TRBV5-1
J gene: TRBJ2-3
CDR3 DNA: TGCGCCAGCAGCCCGAGAAGGGTGACAGATACGCAGTATTTT
CDR3 protein: CASSPRRVTDTQYF

clone size: NA
D gene: TRBD2
V gene: TRBV7-2
J gene: TRBJ2-7
CDR3 DNA: TGTGCCAGCAGCTTCCCGACTAGCGGGAGTACCGAGCAGTACTTC
CDR3 protein: CASSFPTSGSTEQYF

clone size: NA
D gene: TRBD2
V gene: TRBV28
J gene: TRBJ2-7
CDR3 DNA: TGTGCCAGCACCCGGGGGGGGGCCACCTACGAGCAGTACTTC
CDR3 protein: CASTRGGATYEQYF

clone size: NA
D gene: TRBD2
V gene: TRBV10-3
J gene: TRBJ2-1
CDR3 DNA: TGTGCCATCACCCCGACTAGCGGGCACTCCTACAATGAGCAGTTCTTC
CDR3 protein: CAITPTSGHSYNEQFF

clone size: once
D gene: NA
V gene: TRBV7-9
J gene: TRBJ2-6
CDR3 DNA: TGTGCCAGCAGCTTATCGGGTGGGGCCAACGTCCTGACTTTC
CDR3 protein: CASSLSGGANVLTF

clone size: NA
D gene: TRBD2
V gene: TRBV5-4
J gene: TRBJ2-3
CDR3 DNA: TGTGCCAGCAGCTCCGGGACTAGCGGGCAGACAGATACGCAGTATTTT
CDR3 protein: CASSSGTSGQTDTQYF

clone size: NA
D gene: NA
V gene: TRBV5-4
J gene: TRBJ2-5
CDR3 DNA: TGTGCCAGCAGCTTCGGAAATCAGGGGGAGACCCAGTACTTC
CDR3 protein: CASSFGNQGETQYF

clone size: NA
D gene: TRBD2
V gene: TRBV19
J gene: TRBJ2-1
CDR3 DNA: TGTGCCAGTAGTGCCGGACTAGCGGGAGGGTATGAGCAGTTCTTC
CDR3 protein: CASSAGLAGGYEQFF

clone size: NA
D gene: TRBD1
V gene: TRBV30
J gene: TRBJ2-2
CDR3 DNA: TGTGCCTGGAGGGAACTCGGGACAGCGAACACCGGGGAGCTGTTTTTT
CDR3 protein: CAWRELGTANTGELFF

clone size: NA
D gene: TRBD1
V gene: TRBV10-3
J gene: TRBJ2-7
CDR3 DNA: TGTGCCACCCACTCGGCAGGGGGCCCCGAGCAGTACTTC
CDR3 protein: CATHSAGGPEQYF

clone size: NA
D gene: NA
V gene: TRBV11-2
J gene: TRBJ2-1
CDR3 DNA: TGTGCCAGCAGCTTAGGTTATGAGCAGTTCTTC
CDR3 protein: CASSLGYEQFF

clone size: NA
D gene: NA
V gene: TRBV4-2
J gene: TRBJ2-3
CDR3 DNA: TGTGCCAGCAGCCATCAAGAGGGGGGGTACCCCACAGATACGCAGTATTTT
CDR3 protein: CASSHQEGGYPTDTQYF

clone size: NA
D gene: TRBD1
V gene: TRBV27
J gene: TRBJ2-7
CDR3 DNA: TGTGCCAGCAGTTGGTCAACAGGGGGCCACGAGCAGTACTTC
CDR3 protein: CASSWSTGGHEQYF

clone size: NA
D gene: TRBD2
V gene: TRBV18
J gene: TRBJ2-7
CDR3 DNA: TGTGCCAGCTCACCACTCCCAGCGGGAGGGCCGGGGGACGAGCAGTACTTC
CDR3 protein: CASSPLPAGGPGDEQYF

clone size: NA
D gene: NA
V gene: TRBV5-1
J gene: TRBJ2-5
CDR3 DNA: TGCGCCAGCAGCTTGGCCCTAGGGGCCAGACAAGAGACCCAGTACTTC
CDR3 protein: CASSLALGARQETQYF